This T cell receptor beta chain was sequenced during a study of blood T cell repertoires in COVID-19. Study in general: Samples taken during acute and convalescent COVID-19 were collected in the United States, Italy and Spain. T cells, B-cell-depleted T cells, or PBMCs provided the cDNA or gDNA that served as material.

This CDR3 is built from 16 residues. V lost 6 bases and J lost 4; bases outside the gene matches: 11. Per germline, CDR1 SGHDN and CDR2 FVKESK. Original methodology: How many nucleated cells were present was estimated from reference gene primer amplification. Method: immunoSEQ multiplex PCR; TCRdb's copy keeps in-frame clones and lacks some. V and J calls plus clone size are reproduced from that table; the DNA served to infer D and trimming. The sample lists some 55,000 clones, 83% occurring once. Sample: peripheral blood. The chain recombines TRBV14 with TRBJ2-1; 8 bases are a match to TRBD2. This receptor was obtained from a woman between 55 and 75 years old with acute or convalescent COVID-19. The CDR3 here is CASSVLTGGTYNEQFF. The CDR3 DNA is TGTGCCAGCAGTGTCCTCACGGGAGGGACTTACAATGAGCAGTTCTTC.